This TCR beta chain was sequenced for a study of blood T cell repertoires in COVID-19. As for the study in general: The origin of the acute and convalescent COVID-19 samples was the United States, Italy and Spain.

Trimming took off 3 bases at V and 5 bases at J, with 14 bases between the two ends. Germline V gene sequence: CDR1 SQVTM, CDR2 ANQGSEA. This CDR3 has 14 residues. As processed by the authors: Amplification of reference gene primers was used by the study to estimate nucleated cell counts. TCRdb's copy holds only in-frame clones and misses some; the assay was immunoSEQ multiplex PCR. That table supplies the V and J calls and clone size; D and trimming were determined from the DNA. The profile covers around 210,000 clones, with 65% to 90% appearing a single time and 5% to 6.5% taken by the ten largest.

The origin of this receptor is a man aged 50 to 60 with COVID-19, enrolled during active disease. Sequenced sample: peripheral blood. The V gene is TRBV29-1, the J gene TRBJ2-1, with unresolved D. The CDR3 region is CSVDRSVLNNEQFF. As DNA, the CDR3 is TGCAGCGTTGACCGCTCGGTTCTAAACAATGAGCAGTTCTTC.